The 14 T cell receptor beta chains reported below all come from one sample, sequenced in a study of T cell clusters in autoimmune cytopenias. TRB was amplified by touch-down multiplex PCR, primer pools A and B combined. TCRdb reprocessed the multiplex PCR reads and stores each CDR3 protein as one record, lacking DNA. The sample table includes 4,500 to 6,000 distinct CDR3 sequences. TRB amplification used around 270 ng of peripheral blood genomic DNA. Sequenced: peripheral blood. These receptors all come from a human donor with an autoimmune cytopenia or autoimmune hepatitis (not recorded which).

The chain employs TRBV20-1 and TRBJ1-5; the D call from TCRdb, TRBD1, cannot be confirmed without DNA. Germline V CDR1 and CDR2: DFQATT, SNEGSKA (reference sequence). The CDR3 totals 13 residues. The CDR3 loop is CSATQTGEAAQHF.

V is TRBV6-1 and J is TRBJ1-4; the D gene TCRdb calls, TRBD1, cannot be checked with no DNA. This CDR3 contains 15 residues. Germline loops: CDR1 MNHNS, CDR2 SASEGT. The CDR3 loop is CASSGVVGAEEKLFF.

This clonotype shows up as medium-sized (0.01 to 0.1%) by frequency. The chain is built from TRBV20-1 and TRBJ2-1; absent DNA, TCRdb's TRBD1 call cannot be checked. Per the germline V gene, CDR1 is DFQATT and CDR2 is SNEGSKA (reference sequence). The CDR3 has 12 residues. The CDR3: CSARTPGDEQFF.

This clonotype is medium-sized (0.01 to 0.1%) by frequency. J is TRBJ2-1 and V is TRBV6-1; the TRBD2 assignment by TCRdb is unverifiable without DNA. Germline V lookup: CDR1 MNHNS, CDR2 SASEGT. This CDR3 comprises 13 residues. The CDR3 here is CASTRGSYNEQFF.

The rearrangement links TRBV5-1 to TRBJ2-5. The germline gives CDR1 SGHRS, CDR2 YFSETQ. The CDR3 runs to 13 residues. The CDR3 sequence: CASSFNIGETQYF.

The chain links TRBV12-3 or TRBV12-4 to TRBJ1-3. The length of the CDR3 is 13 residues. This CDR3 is CASSLRQRNTIYF.

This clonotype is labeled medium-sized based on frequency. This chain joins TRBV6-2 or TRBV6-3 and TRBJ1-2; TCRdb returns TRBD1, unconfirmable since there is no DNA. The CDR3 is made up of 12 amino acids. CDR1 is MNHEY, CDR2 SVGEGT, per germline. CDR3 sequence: CASSEGVYGYTF.

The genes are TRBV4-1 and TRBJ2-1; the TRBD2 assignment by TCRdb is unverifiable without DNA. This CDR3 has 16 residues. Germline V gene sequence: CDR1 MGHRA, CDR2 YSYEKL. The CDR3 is CASSQASGGVREKQFF.

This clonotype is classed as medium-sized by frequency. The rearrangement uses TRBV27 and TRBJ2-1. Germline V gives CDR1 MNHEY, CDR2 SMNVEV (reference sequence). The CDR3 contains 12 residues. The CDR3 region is CASSLRFEEQFF.

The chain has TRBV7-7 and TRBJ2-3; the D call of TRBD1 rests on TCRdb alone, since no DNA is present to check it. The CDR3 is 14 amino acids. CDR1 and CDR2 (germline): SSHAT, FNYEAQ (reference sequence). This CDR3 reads CASSLDRSTDTQYF.

CDR3 in amino acids: CATSDPGTSGNNEQFF. The chain recombines TRBV24-1 with TRBJ2-1; TCRdb's D call of TRBD2 is untestable without DNA. This CDR3 is 16 amino acids long. CDR1 and CDR2 from the germline V gene are KGHDR and SFDVKD.

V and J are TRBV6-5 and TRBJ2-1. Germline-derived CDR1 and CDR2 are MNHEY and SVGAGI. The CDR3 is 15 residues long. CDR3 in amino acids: CASRLTTDSYNEQFF.

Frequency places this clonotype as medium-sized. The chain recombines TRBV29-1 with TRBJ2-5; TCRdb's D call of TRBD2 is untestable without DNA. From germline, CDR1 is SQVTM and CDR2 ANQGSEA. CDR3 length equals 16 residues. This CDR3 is CSVGDRAGTIGETQYF.

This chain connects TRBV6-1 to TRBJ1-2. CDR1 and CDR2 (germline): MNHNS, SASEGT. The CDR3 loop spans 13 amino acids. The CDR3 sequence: CASRESSVYGYTF.